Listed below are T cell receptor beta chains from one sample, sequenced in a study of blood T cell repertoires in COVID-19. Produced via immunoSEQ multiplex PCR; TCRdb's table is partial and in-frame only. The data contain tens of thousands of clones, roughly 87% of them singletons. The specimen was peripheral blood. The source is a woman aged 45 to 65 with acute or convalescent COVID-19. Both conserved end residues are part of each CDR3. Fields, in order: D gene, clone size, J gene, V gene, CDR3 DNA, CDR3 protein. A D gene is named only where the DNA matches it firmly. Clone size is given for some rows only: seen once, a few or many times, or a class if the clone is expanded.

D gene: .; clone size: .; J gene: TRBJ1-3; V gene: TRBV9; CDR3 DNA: TGTGCCAGCAGCGTAGAGGCAGGGGGAAACACCATATATTTT; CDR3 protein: CASSVEAGGNTIYF
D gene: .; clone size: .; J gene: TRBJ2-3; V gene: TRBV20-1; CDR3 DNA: TGCAGTGCTAGACAGACAGATACGCAGTATTTT; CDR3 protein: CSARQTDTQYF
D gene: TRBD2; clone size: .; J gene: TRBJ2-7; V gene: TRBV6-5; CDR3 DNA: TGTGCCAGCAGTCCCCCCACGGGGGGACCCTACGAGCAGTACTTC; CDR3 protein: CASSPPTGGPYEQYF
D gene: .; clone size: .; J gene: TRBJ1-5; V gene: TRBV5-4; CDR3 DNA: TGTGCCAGCAGCTTGGATGGGGGCGGCAATCAGCCCCAGCATTTT; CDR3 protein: CASSLDGGGNQPQHF
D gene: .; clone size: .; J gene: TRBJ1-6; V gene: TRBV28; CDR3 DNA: TGTGCCAGCAGCCCCCCTCACAACCGGGACTATAATTCACCCCTCCACTTT; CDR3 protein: CASSPPHNRDYNSPLHF
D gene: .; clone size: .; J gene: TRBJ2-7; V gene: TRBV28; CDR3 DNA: TGTGCCAGCAGTGGGCCCGGGCAGTACTTC; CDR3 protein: CASSGPGQYF
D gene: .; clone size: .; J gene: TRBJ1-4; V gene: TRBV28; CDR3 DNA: TGTGCCAGCTCCCCTCGCGGGGAGAGGGGTGAAAAACTGTTTTTT; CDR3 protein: CASSPRGERGEKLFF
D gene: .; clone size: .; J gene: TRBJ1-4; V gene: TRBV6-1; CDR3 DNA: TGTGCCAGCAGTGAAGTTCCGGGTTCATTTGAAAAACTGTTTTTT; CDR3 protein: CASSEVPGSFEKLFF
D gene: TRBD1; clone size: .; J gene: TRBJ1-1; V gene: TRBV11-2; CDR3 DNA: TGTGCCAGCAGCTTAGTCAGGGGGGAAGGTGAAGCTTTCTTT; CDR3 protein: CASSLVRGEGEAFF
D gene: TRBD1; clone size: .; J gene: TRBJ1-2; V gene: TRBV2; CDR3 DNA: TGTGCCAGCAGCGAGGGACAGGGAGGTGGCTACACCTTC; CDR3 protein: CASSEGQGGGYTF
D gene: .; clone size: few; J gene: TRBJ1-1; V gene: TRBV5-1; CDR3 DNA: TGCGCCAGCAGCTTGATCAGGGCGGAGGGCACTGAAGCTTTCTTT; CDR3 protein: CASSLIRAEGTEAFF
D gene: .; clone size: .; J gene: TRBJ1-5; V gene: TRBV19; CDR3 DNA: TGTGCCAGTAGTACGCAAAGGGGGACAAACAATCAGCCCCAGCATTTT; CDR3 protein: CASSTQRGTNNQPQHF
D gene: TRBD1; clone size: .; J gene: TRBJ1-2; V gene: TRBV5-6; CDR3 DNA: TGTGCCAGCAGCTTGGTAGGGGGCTTCGATGGCTACACCTTC; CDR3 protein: CASSLVGGFDGYTF
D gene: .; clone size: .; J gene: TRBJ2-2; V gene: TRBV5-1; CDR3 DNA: TGCGCCAGCAGCTCAGGGGTAGATCTCGCCGGGGAGCTGTTTTTT; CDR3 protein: CASSSGVDLAGELFF
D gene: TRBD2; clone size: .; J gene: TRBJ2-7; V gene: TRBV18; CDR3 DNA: TGTGCCAGCTCACCCCGGGGGGGGGAGGGCTCCTACGAGCAGTACTTC; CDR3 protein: CASSPRGGEGSYEQYF
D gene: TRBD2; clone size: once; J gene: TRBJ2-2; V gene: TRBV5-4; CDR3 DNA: TGTGCCAGCAGCTCCCCTCCCGGCGTTAGCGGGGCGAACACCGGGGAGCTGTTTTTT; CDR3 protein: CASSSPPGVSGANTGELFF
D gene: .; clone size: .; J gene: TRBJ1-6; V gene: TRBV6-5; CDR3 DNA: TGTGCCAGCAGTACGCAGGCTTCTTCACCCCTCCACTTT; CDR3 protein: CASSTQASSPLHF
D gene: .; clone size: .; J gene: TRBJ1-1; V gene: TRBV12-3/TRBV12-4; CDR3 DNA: TGTGCCAGCAGTTTAATCTCCGGCGGGGCTTTCTTT; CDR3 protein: CASSLISGGAFF
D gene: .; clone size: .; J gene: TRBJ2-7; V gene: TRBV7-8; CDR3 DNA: TGTGCCAGCAGCTTAGTTTATAGGACAGGGAGGGCCTACGAGCAGTACTTC; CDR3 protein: CASSLVYRTGRAYEQYF
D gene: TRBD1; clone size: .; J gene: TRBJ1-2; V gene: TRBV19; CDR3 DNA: TGTGCCAGTAGTCCGGCGGCCGGGACAGTTAATTACTATGGCTACACCTTC; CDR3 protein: CASSPAAGTVNYYGYTF
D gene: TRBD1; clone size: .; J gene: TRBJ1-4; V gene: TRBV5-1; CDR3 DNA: TGCGCCAGCAGCCCGGGACAGGGAGTCGCAACTAATGAAAAACTGTTTTTT; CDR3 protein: CASSPGQGVATNEKLFF
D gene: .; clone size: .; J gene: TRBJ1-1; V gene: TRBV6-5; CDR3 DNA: TGTGCCAGCAATAGGGGGGGGGTGAGCACTGAAGCTTTCTTT; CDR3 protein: CASNRGGVSTEAFF
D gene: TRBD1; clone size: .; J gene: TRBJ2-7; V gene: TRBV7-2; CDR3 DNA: TGTGCCAGCAGCTTAGCGGGACAGTCCACCTACGAGCAGTACTTC; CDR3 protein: CASSLAGQSTYEQYF
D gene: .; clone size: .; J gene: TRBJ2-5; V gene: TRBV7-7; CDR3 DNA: TGTGCTAGCAGCCGAACAGGGATGGTGGAGACCCAGTACTTC; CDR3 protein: CASSRTGMVETQYF
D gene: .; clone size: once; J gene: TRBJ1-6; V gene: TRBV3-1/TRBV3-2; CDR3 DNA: TGTGCCAGCAGCCCGACCCAGCAGGGCGATAATTCACCCCTCCACTTT; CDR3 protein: CASSPTQQGDNSPLHF
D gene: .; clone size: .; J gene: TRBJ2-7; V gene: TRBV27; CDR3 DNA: TGTGCCAGCAGTCCGGGTGGGTTCTACGAGCAGTACTTC; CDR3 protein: CASSPGGFYEQYF